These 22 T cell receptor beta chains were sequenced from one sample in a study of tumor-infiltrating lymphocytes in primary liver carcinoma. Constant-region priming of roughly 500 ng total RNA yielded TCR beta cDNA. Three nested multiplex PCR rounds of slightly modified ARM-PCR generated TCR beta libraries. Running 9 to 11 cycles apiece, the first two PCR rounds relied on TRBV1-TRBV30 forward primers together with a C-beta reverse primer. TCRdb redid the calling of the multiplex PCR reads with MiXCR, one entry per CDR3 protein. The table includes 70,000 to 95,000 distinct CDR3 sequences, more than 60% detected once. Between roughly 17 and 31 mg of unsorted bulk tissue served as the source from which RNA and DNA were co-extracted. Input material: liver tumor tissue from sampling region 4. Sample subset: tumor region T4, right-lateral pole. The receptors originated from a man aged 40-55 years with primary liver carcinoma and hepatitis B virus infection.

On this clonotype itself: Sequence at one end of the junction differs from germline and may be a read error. In DNA, the CDR3 is TGTGCCAGCGGCCGGGAACCCATGAACTCTGAAGCTTTCTTT. Its translation: CASGREPMNSEAFF. The chain carries TRBV2 and TRBJ1-1; D is undetermined. The CDR3 is 14 residues long. Germline V CDR1 and CDR2: SNHLY, FYNNEI.

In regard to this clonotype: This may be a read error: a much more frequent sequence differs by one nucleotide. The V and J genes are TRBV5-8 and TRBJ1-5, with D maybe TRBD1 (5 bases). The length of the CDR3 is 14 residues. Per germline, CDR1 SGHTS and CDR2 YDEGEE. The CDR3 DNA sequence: TGTGCCACCAGCTTGGGCAGGGCTGGTCAGCCCCAGCATTTT. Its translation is CATSLGRAGQPQHF. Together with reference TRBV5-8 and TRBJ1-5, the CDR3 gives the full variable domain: EAGVTQSPTHLIKTRGQQATLRCSPISGHTSVYWYQQALGLGLQFLLWYDEGEERNRGNFPPRFSGRQFPNYSSELNVNALELEDSALYLCATSLGRAGQPQHFGDGTRLSIL.

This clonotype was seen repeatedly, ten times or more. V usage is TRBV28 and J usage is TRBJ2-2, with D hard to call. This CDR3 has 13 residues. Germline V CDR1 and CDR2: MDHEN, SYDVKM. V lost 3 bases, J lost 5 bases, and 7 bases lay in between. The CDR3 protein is CASSLAQTGELFF. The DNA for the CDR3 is TGTGCCAGCAGTTTGGCACAAACCGGGGAGCTGTTTTTT. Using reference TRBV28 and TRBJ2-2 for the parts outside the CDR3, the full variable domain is DVKVTQSSRYLVKRTGEKVFLECVQDMDHENMFWYRQDPGLGLRLIYFSYDVKMKEKGDIPEGYSVSREKKERFSLILESASTNQTSMYLCASSLAQTGELFFGEGSRLTVL.

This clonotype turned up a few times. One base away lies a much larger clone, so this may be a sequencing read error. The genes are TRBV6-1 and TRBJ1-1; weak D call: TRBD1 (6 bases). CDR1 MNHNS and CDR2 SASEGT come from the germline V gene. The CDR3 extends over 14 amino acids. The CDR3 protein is CASRPRGPNIEAFF. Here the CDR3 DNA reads TGTGCCAGCAGGCCCAGGGGCCCGAACATTGAAGCTTTCTTT.

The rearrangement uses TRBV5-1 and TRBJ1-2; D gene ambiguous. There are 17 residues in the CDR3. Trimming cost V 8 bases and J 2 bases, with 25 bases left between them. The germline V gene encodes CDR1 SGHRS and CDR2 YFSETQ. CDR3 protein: CASSPGWRTNPNYGYTF. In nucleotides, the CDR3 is TGCGCCAGTAGCCCAGGATGGCGGACGAACCCAAACTATGGCTACACCTTC.

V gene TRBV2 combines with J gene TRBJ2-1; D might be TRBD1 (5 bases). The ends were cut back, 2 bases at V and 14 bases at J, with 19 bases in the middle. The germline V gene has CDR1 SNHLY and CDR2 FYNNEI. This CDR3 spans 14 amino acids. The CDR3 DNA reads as TGTGCCAGCAGTGAAACTGAAACAGGTGGTAGTAAGTTCTTC. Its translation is CASSETETGGSKFF.

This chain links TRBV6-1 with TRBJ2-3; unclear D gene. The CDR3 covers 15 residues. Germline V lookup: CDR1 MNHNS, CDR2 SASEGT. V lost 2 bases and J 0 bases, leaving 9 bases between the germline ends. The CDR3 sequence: CASSESEASTDTQYF. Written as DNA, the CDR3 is TGTGCCAGCAGTGAAAGCGAGGCTAGCACAGATACGCAGTATTTT.

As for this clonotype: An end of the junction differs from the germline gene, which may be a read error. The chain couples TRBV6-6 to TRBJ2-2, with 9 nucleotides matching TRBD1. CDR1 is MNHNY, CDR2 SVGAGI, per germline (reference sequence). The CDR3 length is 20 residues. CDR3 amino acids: CASGYHTGTGYSRNTGELFF. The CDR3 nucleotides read TGTGCCAGCGGTTACCATACCGGGACAGGGTATTCACGGAACACCGGGGAGCTGTTTTTT.

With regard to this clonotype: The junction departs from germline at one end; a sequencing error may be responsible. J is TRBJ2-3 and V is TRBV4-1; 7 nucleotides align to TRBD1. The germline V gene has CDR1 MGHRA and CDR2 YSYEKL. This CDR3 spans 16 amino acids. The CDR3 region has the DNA TGCGCCAGCAGCCAGCTCGGGACAGAGGTTACAGGTACGCAGTATTTT. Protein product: CASSQLGTEVTGTQYF.

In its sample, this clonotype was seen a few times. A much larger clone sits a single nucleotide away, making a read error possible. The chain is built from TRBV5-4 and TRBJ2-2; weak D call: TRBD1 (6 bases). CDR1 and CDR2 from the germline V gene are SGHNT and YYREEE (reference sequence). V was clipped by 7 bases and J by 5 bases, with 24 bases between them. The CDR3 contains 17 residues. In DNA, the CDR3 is TGTGCCAGCGGCAATCCCGGGCCAGGGGCGCCTACCGGGGAGCTGTTTTTT. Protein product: CASGNPGPGAPTGELFF.

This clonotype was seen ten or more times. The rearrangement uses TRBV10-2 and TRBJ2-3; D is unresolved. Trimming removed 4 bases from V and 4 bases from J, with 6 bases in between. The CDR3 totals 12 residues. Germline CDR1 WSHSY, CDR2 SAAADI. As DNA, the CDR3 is TGCGCCAGCAGTGTTAGTCCAGATACGCAGTATTTT. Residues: CASSVSPDTQYF.

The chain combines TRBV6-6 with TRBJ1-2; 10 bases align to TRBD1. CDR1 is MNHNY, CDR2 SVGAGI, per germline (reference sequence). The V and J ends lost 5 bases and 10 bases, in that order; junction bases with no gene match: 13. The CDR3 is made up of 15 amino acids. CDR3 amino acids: CASSPAWDRGNDYTF. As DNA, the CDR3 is TGTGCCAGCAGTCCCGCCTGGGACAGGGGAAATGACTACACCTTC.

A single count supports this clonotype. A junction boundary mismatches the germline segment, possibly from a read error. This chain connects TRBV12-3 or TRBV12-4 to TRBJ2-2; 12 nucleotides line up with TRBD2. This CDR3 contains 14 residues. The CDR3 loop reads CVSRLAGDTEELFF. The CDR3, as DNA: TGTGTCAGCAGACTAGCGGGAGACACCGAGGAGCTGTTTTTT.

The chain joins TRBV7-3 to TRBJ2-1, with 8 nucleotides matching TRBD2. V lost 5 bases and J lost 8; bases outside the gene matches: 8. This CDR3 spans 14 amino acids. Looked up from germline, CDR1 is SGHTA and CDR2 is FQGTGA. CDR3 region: CASSREGFGDEQFF. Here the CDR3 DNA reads TGTGCCAGCAGCCGGGAGGGGTTCGGGGATGAGCAGTTCTTC.

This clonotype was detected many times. As DNA, the CDR3 is TGTGCCAGCAGCGTTCCTAACTATGGCTACACCTTC. Its translation: CASSVPNYGYTF. The chain links TRBV7-9 to TRBJ1-2; no clear D. Deletions cut 5 bases from V and 0 bases from J, with 4 bases between. Germline values: CDR1 SEHNR, CDR2 FQNEAQ (reference sequence). The CDR3 totals 12 residues.

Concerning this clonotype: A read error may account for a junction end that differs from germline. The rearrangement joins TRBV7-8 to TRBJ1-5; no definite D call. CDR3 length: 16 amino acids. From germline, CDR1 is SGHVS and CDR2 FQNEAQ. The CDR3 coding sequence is TGTGCCAACAGCTTACGCCCTCGTGGCAGCAATCAGCCCCAGCATTTT. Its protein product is CANSLRPRGSNQPQHF.

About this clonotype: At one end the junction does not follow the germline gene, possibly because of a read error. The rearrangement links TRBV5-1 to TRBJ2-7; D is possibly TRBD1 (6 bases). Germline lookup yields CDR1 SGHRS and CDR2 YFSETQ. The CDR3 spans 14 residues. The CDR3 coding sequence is TGCGCCGGCAGCCCTGGGACACCCTCCTACGAGCACTACTTC. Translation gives CAGSPGTPSYEHYF. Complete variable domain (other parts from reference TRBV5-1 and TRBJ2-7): KAGVTQTPRYLIKTRGQQVTLSCSPISGHRSVSWYQQTPGQGLQFLFEYFSETQRNKGNFPGRFSGRQFSNSRSEMNVSTLELGDSALYLCAGSPGTPSYEHYFGPGTRLTVT.

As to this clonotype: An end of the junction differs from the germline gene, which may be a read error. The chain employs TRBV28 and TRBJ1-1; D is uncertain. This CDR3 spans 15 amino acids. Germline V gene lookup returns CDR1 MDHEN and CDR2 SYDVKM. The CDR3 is CPSIPATEGNTEAFF. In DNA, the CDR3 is TGTCCCAGCATTCCCGCGACGGAGGGGAACACTGAAGCTTTCTTT.

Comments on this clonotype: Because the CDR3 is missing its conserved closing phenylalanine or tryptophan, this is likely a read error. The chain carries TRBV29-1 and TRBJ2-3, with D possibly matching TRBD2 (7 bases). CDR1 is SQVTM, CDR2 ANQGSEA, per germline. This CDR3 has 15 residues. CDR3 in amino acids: CSLEGERGNTDTQYL. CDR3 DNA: TGCAGCCTTGAGGGGGAGCGGGGAAACACAGACACGCAGTATTTA.

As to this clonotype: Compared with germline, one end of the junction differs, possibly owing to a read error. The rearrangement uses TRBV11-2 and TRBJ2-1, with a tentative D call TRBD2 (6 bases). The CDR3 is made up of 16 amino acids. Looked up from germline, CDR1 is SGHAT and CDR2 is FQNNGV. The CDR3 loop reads CASNSRPRGRIYERFF. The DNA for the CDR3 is TGTGCCAGCAACTCGCGCCCGAGAGGGAGGATCTATGAGCGGTTCTTC.

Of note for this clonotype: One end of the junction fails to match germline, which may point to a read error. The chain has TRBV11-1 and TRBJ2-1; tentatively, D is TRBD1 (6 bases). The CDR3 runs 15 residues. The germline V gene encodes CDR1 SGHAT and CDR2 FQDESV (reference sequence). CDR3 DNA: TGTGCCAGTAGCTTCGGGACAAGCGGCTACAATGAGGAGTTCTTC. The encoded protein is CASSFGTSGYNEEFF.

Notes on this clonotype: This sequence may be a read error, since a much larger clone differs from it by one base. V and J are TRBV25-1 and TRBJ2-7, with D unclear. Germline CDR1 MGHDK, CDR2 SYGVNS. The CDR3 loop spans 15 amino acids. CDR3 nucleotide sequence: TGTGCCAGCACCTCAATAGTCGACGGATCCTACGAGCAGTGCTTC. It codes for CASTSIVDGSYEQCF.